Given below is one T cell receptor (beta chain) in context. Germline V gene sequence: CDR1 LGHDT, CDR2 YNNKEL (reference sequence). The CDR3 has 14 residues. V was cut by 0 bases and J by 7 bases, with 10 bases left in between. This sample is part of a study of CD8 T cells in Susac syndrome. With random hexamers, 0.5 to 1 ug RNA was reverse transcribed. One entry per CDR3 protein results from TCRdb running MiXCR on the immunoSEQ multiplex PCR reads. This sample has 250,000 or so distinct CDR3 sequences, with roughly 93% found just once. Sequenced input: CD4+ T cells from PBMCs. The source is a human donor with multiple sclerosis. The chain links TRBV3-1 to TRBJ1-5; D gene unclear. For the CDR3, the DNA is TGTGCCAGCAGCCAAGATCCCCGATCCCAGCCCCAGCATTTT. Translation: CASSQDPRSQPQHF.